This TCR beta chain was retrieved from a study of graft-versus-host responses after intestinal transplantation (dated by TCRdb to the early 2020s). About the study as a whole: The transplants that recipients got were multivisceral, liver-intestinal, or isolated intestinal. Every recipient was given anti-thymocyte globulin induction, then maintenance tacrolimus and steroids for approximately 3 years. The cohort enrolled some 23 intestinal transplant recipients including one retransplant, and a few patients lacking pretransplant specimens were excluded. To identify alloreactive clones, pre-transplant mixed lymphocyte reaction products were sequenced and compared with unstimulated pre-transplant donor and recipient T cells. Donor T cell macrochimerism was defined as a peak of at least 4% donor T cells among recipient peripheral blood mononuclear cells. After intestinal transplantation, graft-versus-host and host-versus-graft alloreactive T cell clones were followed in the graft, circulation and bone marrow using bulk TCR-beta CDR3 sequencing. Samples from a few later patients were sequenced in-house on an Illumina MiSeq with MiXCR processing rather than by the commercial service. Here is what the overall study found, with its caveats: Peak levels of circulating GvH clones were associated with declines in HvG clones early after transplant. GvH clones were found in recipient bone marrow, and some of the GvH clones appeared earlier in ileal mucosa or blood, which is consistent with an intestinal mucosal origin. Conclusions were limited by the relatively low number and heterogeneity of intestinal transplant patients. In patients with donor T cell macrochimerism, the allografts had high GvH to HvG T cell clonal ratios.

At the junction V is shortened by 0 bases and J by 1 base, with 11 bases in between. Reading from cysteine to phenylalanine, the CDR3 counts 16 amino acids. CDR3 DNA is the only sequence kept; it has 48 bases, read in frame from the first base. CDR1 SGDLS and CDR2 YYNGEE were looked up in the germline V gene. The library came from the immunoSEQ multiplex PCR assay. For most patients, genomic DNA was isolated with the Qiagen DNeasy Blood and Tissue Kit and sent frozen to Adaptive Biotechnologies for TCR sequencing. Adaptive Biotechnologies carried out high-throughput TCR-beta CDR3 sequencing of genomic DNA for most patients. In the paper's pipeline: Adaptive's ImmunoSEQ software supplied the TCR sequencing data for 15 to 20 patients, while MiXCR and VDJtools were used to process a few other patients. CD4 versus CD8 sorting errors were corrected by removing sequences found in both subsets at a frequency ratio below 5:1. CDR3 nucleotide sequences shared between donor and recipient were removed because the origin of such sequences could not be assigned. To be classed as alloreactive, a clone needed at least 2-fold expansion over unstimulated cells and a minimum CFSE-low frequency of 0.002% (template counts) or 0.001% (read counts). Clones were considered mappable if detected in sequenced pre-transplant spleen, lymph node, or MLR CFSE-low populations of the donor or recipient. Cumulative frequency of alloreactive clones was calculated as a percentage of all sequences weighted by copy number. TCRdb's version of the immuneACCESS table is confined to in-frame rearrangements and falls short of the full clone set. An unresolved V gene accounts for under half of the shortfall where checked; the remainder is of unknown origin. V, J and clone size derive from that table, while D and trimming were established from the DNA sequence. The sample yields some 36,000 clones; 94% were counted once. 0.2% to 0.25% of the sample lies in the top ten.

The time point label corresponds to: cells obtained before transplantation from donor or recipient. CD3+CD4+ and CD3+CD8+ populations were FACS-sorted from unstimulated pre-transplant donor and recipient cells taken from spleen or lymph nodes. About this clone: It lacks a known antigen. No much larger clone is present one base from it, and per-base qualities are unavailable.

The receptor comes from a human donor who was the organ donor for an intestinal transplant. This specimen consisted of unstimulated CD4+ T cells sorted from spleen or lymph node cells, obtained before transplant. This chain is built from TRBV9 and TRBJ2-1; the D gene assignment is ambiguous. DNA sequence: TGTGCCAGCAGCGTAGGCGGACCCTTTTCCTACAATGAGCAGTTCTTC. This yields the protein CASSVGGPFSYNEQFF.